This T cell receptor (beta chain) is from a study of tissue T cells after allogeneic stem cell transplantation. The CDR3 consists of 15 residues. J was trimmed by 4 bases and V by 0 bases; bases with no gene match: 2. Per germline, CDR1 NNHNN and CDR2 SYGAGS (reference sequence). Generated by immunoSEQ multiplex PCR, the TCRdb table keeps only in-frame clones and is missing some. The data show just over 3,000 clones, with 40% to 50% seen just once and 30% to 40% held by the top ten. Documented time point: mouse harvest day 14 after allogeneic transplant. Tail vein injection delivered 10^7 T-cell-depleted bone marrow cells and 10^6 splenic CD5+ T cells. Findings and limits, study-wide: Sampling depth was limited, and the cohort was small and clinically varied. Few T cell clones were shared across patients, but motif clusters showed tissue-specific shared signatures.

Comment on this clone: Antigen: not known. Gene names denote mouse genes. The read comes to an end 1 residue before the CDR3 does, leaving the germline J gene to fill in the end.

The genes are TRBV13-2 and TRBJ1-1, with TRBD1 matching over 11 bases. The sample was gut tissue. The receptor comes from a female BALB/c mouse given C57BL/6 T cells with graft-versus-host disease after an allogeneic hematopoietic cell transplant. The DNA read from the CDR3 is TGTGCCAGCGGTGATGTGGGGACAGGGGGCACAGAAGTCTTC. Residues: CASGDVGTGGTEVF. The whole CDR3 protein reads CASGDVGTGGTEVFF.